These T cell receptor beta chains were read from a single sample in a study of blood T cell repertoires in COVID-19. Sequencing was performed with immunoSEQ multiplex PCR; in TCRdb, only in-frame clones are kept and a portion is missing. The sample shows under 250,000 clones, about 85% of them seen only once. The sample taken for sequencing was peripheral blood. These receptors were obtained from a man aged 40-49 years with acute or convalescent COVID-19. Each CDR3 is given with its conserved first and last residue. A D gene is named only where the DNA matches it firmly. Size is stated for part of the rows, as once, few or many counts, or as a class when the clone is expanded.

TRBV27	once	TRBJ2-1	.	TGTGCCAGCAGTCCTGACAACTTCTGGGATGAGCAGTTCTTC	CASSPDNFWDEQFF
TRBV7-2	.	TRBJ2-2	.	TGTGCCAGCGCGGAGGGCGGGTACACCGGGGAGCTGTTTTTT	CASAEGGYTGELFF
TRBV6-5	.	TRBJ1-4	.	TGTGCCAGCAGTCCAGGGGTTGCTAATGAAAAACTGTTTTTT	CASSPGVANEKLFF
TRBV19	.	TRBJ1-5	TRBD1	TGTGCCAGTAGTACTCGCCGGGACAGGGGTGATCAGCCCCAGCATTTT	CASSTRRDRGDQPQHF
TRBV4-1	once	TRBJ2-6	.	TGCGCCAGCAGACCCCCCCTAGCGTCAGGGGCCAACGTCCTGACTTTC	CASRPPLASGANVLTF
TRBV10-1	.	TRBJ2-7	.	TGCGCCAGCGGCGGGACAGTCCCTTACGAGCAGTACTTC	CASGGTVPYEQYF
TRBV19	.	TRBJ2-5	.	TGTGCCAGTAGCAGGCTGGGGGCAGATGAGACCCAGTACTTC	CASSRLGADETQYF
TRBV21-1	.	TRBJ2-7	.	TGTGCCAGCAGCAAAGTGGACAGGGGGTACTACGAGCAGTACTTC	CASSKVDRGYYEQYF
TRBV5-3	.	TRBJ1-1	.	TGTGCCAGAAGCGAAAAGAGAGGCCTTGAAGCTTTCTTT	CARSEKRGLEAFF
TRBV4-2	.	TRBJ2-7	.	TGTGCCAGCAGCCAAGATAAGGATAGCGGCATCCAGAGGGTATACGAGCAGTACTTC	CASSQDKDSGIQRVYEQYF
TRBV18	.	TRBJ1-6	TRBD1	TGTGCCAGCTCCCGGACAGGGTCGAATAATTCACCCCTCCACTTT	CASSRTGSNNSPLHF
TRBV7-9	.	TRBJ2-1	.	TGTGCCAGCAGCACGCCCGTGGGGGGTTCCTACAATGAGCAGTTCTTC	CASSTPVGGSYNEQFF
TRBV18	once	TRBJ1-5	.	TGTGCCAGCTCACCTGACCAGGCGAGCAATCAGCCCCAGCATTTT	CASSPDQASNQPQHF
TRBV5-1	.	TRBJ2-1	.	TGCGCCAGCAGCTTGGACGGTAGCTCCTACAATGAGCAGTTCTTC	CASSLDGSSYNEQFF
TRBV24-1	few	TRBJ2-7	TRBD2	TGTGCCACCAGTGATCCCTCCGGGACTAGCGGGTACGAGCAGTACTTC	CATSDPSGTSGYEQYF
TRBV4-1	.	TRBJ1-6	.	TGCGCCAGCAGCCCCCAAAAGAACGTAGATTATAATTCACCCCTCCACTTT	CASSPQKNVDYNSPLHF
TRBV7-2	.	TRBJ1-3	.	TGTGCCAGCAGCTTGGGCCAGGGCGGAAACACCATATATTTT	CASSLGQGGNTIYF
TRBV30	.	TRBJ2-7	.	TGTGCCTGGAGTGGGAGGAGTGCCTACGAGCAGTACTTC	CAWSGRSAYEQYF
TRBV14	once	TRBJ2-3	TRBD2	TGTGCCAGCAGACCAGCGGGACTAGCGAGGAAAAGGGGCACAGATACGCAGTATTTT	CASRPAGLARKRGTDTQYF
TRBV6-2/TRBV6-3	.	TRBJ1-4	TRBD1	TGTGCCAGCAGTGCCCCCGTCACAGGGGGAGTACGTGAAAAACTGTTTTTT	CASSAPVTGGVREKLFF
TRBV15	.	TRBJ1-6	.	TGTGCCACCAGCACGGAGGGGAGGGGAAATAATTCACCCCTCCACTTT	CATSTEGRGNNSPLHF
TRBV6-1	.	TRBJ1-2	.	TGTGCCAGCAGTGAACTACAGGGCAGCTATGGCTACACCTTC	CASSELQGSYGYTF
TRBV9	.	TRBJ2-7	.	TGTGCCAGCAGCGCCAAACTAGCCCCTGGAGGCGACGAGCAGTACTTC	CASSAKLAPGGDEQYF
TRBV30	.	TRBJ2-3	TRBD2	TGTGCCTGGAGACCCCCTTCTAGCGGGACGTCGAATACGCAGTATTTT	CAWRPPSSGTSNTQYF
TRBV28	.	TRBJ2-5	.	TGTGCCACCTTCCCCGGGGGGCGCCAAGAGACCCAGTACTTC	CATFPGGRQETQYF
TRBV5-1	.	TRBJ2-7	TRBD1	TGCGCCAGCAGCCAAACAACAGGGGGCGTACAAGACGAGCAGTACTTC	CASSQTTGGVQDEQYF
TRBV27	.	TRBJ2-1	.	TGTGCCAGCAGTTTATGGCGCGGCAATGAGCAGTTCTTC	CASSLWRGNEQFF
TRBV21-1	.	TRBJ1-2	.	TGTGCCAGCAGCATCGACAGTGGTGGCTACACCTTC	CASSIDSGGYTF
TRBV7-2	.	TRBJ2-5	TRBD1	TGTGCCAGCAGCCTTGGAGGAACGGGACAGCAAGAGACCCAGTACTTC	CASSLGGTGQQETQYF
TRBV5-1	once	TRBJ1-3	.	TGCGCCAGCAGCTTGCTGGGGGGGGGTCCCGCTGGAAACACCATATATTTT	CASSLLGGGPAGNTIYF
TRBV28	.	TRBJ1-6	TRBD1	TGTGCCAGCGCTTACAGTTACCTCTGGACAGGCAATAATTCACCCCTCCACTTT	CASAYSYLWTGNNSPLHF
TRBV6-5	.	TRBJ2-2	.	TGTGCCAGCAGTTACGGAGCCAACACCGGGGAGCTGTTTTTT	CASSYGANTGELFF
TRBV5-1	.	TRBJ1-2	.	TGCGCCAGCAGTCCAGTTCCCGCGAGGGGCTACACCTTC	CASSPVPARGYTF
TRBV19	.	TRBJ2-7	TRBD2	TGTGCCAGTAGTTTCCGACTAGCGGACCTCTACGAGCAGTACTTC	CASSFRLADLYEQYF
TRBV13	.	TRBJ2-7	TRBD1	TGTGCCAGCAGCTTCTGGACAGGGCCCCACGAGCAGTACTTC	CASSFWTGPHEQYF
TRBV5-1	.	TRBJ1-2	TRBD1	TGCGCCAGCAGCTTAGGACAGGGAGGCTATGGCTACACCTTC	CASSLGQGGYGYTF
TRBV23-1	.	TRBJ2-1	TRBD2	TGCGCCAGCAGTCACCCGCCTGAGCGGGGGGGGAATGAGCAGTTCTTC	CASSHPPERGGNEQFF
TRBV11-3	.	TRBJ1-1	.	TGTGCCAGCAGCTTAGATAGCGCAGGAGGAGACGGGAAAGCTTTCTTT	CASSLDSAGGDGKAFF
TRBV2	.	TRBJ1-1	.	TGTGCCCAGAACACTGAAGCTTTCTTT	CAQNTEAFF
TRBV29-1	.	TRBJ1-1	TRBD1	TGCAGCGTTGAAGCTGGGACAGAAAACACTGAAGCTTTCTTT	CSVEAGTENTEAFF
TRBV30	few	TRBJ2-3	TRBD2	TGTGCCTGGAGTGTAGGCGGGGGGGATACGCAGTATTTT	CAWSVGGGDTQYF
TRBV18	.	TRBJ2-7	TRBD1	TGTGCCAGCTCACCAAACCGGGACAGGGGGCGCATTGGGTCCTACGAGCAGTACTTC	CASSPNRDRGRIGSYEQYF
TRBV4-1	.	TRBJ2-3	TRBD2	TGCGCCAGCAGCCAAGGGAGTGACGAGCGGGGGCGCACAGATACGCAGTATTTT	CASSQGSDERGRTDTQYF
TRBV19	.	TRBJ2-7	TRBD2	TGTGCCAGTAGTCAAGGACTAGCGGCCTACGAGCAGTACTTC	CASSQGLAAYEQYF
TRBV6-5	.	TRBJ2-2	.	TGTGCCAGCACCCCCAGGTACGGGGAGCTGTTTTTT	CASTPRYGELFF
TRBV27	.	TRBJ2-2	.	TGTGCCAGCAGTTTCTTCGGGAGAGGCACCGGGGAGCTGTTTTTT	CASSFFGRGTGELFF
TRBV2	.	TRBJ2-5	TRBD1	TGTGCCAGCAGTGATTATGGACAGGGAAACAGGGAGACCCAGTACTTC	CASSDYGQGNRETQYF
TRBV6-1	.	TRBJ2-7	.	TGTGCCAGCAGTGATCTGGGGGCCTCTGGATCCTACGAGCAGTACTTC	CASSDLGASGSYEQYF
TRBV9	once	TRBJ2-7	TRBD1	TGTGCCAGCAGCGTATCAGGGGGCTACGAGCAGTACTTC	CASSVSGGYEQYF
TRBV7-9	.	TRBJ1-2	TRBD1	TGTGCCAGCAGCTTTGCGGAGACAGGGACTGGCTACACCTTC	CASSFAETGTGYTF
TRBV27	.	TRBJ2-7	TRBD1	TGTGCCAGCAGTTCACTGGACAGGGGGCGAACCTACGAGCAGTACTTC	CASSSLDRGRTYEQYF